The 23 T cell receptor beta chains below were found in one sample sequenced in a study of cytomegalovirus exposure and HLA in healthy donors. Both 60 Vbeta primers and 13 Jbeta primers went into the PCR. The protocol was immunoSEQ multiplex PCR, while the TCRdb copy is restricted to in-frame clones and leaves out a portion. Among around 150,000 clones, approximately 80% were seen once, and the ten largest hold 1.8%. The sequenced sample was PBMCs. These receptors were collected from a female donor in good health and CMV-seropositive.

This sequence joins TRBV9 and TRBJ1-5, with D maybe TRBD1 (5 bases). CDR3 length: 15 amino acids. Trimming stripped 4 bases from V and 3 bases from J, with 14 bases between. Germline values: CDR1 SGDLS, CDR2 YYNGEE. CDR3 loop: CASSSDGQINQPQHF. The CDR3 nucleotides read TGTGCCAGCAGCTCCGACGGACAAATCAATCAGCCCCAGCATTTT.

The genes are TRBV29-1 and TRBJ2-7; 7 bases agree with TRBD2. The length of the CDR3 is 16 residues. Germline V CDR1 and CDR2: SQVTM, ANQGSEA. V gave up 4 bases and J gave up 7 bases; unmatched junction bases: 19. The CDR3 is CSVGVSGTIRTGEQYF. DNA of the CDR3: TGCAGCGTTGGTGTTTCCGGGACTATTCGTACGGGGGAGCAGTACTTC.

The chain uses TRBV7-7 and TRBJ2-3; D is possibly TRBD1 (5 bases). The ends were cut back, 1 base at V and 1 base at J, with 9 bases in the middle. In germline, CDR1 is SSHAT, CDR2 FNYEAQ (reference sequence). The CDR3 runs 15 residues. CDR3 DNA: TGTGCCAGCAGCTTAGGCCTGGGGCGCACAGATACGCAGTATTTT. This gives the protein CASSLGLGRTDTQYF.

This rearrangement joins TRBV29-1 to TRBJ2-5; D may be TRBD2 (5 bases). The CDR3 contains 14 residues. Germline CDR1 SQVTM, CDR2 ANQGSEA. The V end lost 1 base, the J end lost 5 bases, and 14 bases lay between the germline ends. CDR3 sequence (DNA): TGCAGCGTTGAAGGGCGGGCAGAGGAGGAGACCCAGTACTTC. Residues: CSVEGRAEEETQYF.

The chain is built from TRBV25-1 and TRBJ1-2; TRBD1 agrees at 12 bases. This CDR3 has 15 amino acids. V lost 4 bases to trimming and J lost 4 bases; unmatched junction nucleotides: 4. Germline CDR1 MGHDK, CDR2 SYGVNS. CDR3 loop: CASSGDRGQIYGYTF. The CDR3 DNA follows: TGTGCCAGCAGTGGGGACAGGGGGCAAATCTATGGCTACACCTTC.

This chain connects TRBV6-5 to TRBJ1-3; D remains ambiguous. Looked up from germline, CDR1 is MNHEY and CDR2 is SVGAGI. Trimming removed 9 bases at V and 0 bases at J, with 15 bases between. This CDR3 comprises 15 residues. CDR3 sequence: CASSSAGFSGNTIYF. CDR3 coding DNA: TGTGCCAGTTCGTCTGCCGGGTTCTCTGGAAACACCATATATTTT.

The J gene is TRBJ2-5, the V gene TRBV4-1; TRBD2 is a possible D gene (6 bases). The CDR3 runs to 16 residues. Trimming stripped 4 bases from V and 5 bases from J, with 20 bases between. Germline values: CDR1 MGHRA, CDR2 YSYEKL. DNA for the CDR3: TGCGCCAGCAGCCCCAACCCGACTAGGTTCATGGAGACCCAGTACTTC. It encodes CASSPNPTRFMETQYF.

The V gene is TRBV2, the J gene TRBJ2-4; D uncertain. Germline V gene sequence: CDR1 SNHLY, CDR2 FYNNEI. V was shortened by 1 base and J by 0 bases, with 13 bases between the two germline ends. There are 17 residues in the CDR3. The CDR3 region is CASSEGALWRAKNIQYF. The CDR3 region has the DNA TGTGCCAGCAGTGAAGGGGCTCTTTGGCGAGCCAAAAACATTCAGTACTTC. The whole variable domain, remainder taken from reference TRBV2 and TRBJ2-4, is EPEVTQTPSHQVTQMGQEVILRCVPISNHLYFYWYRQILGQKVEFLVSFYNNEISEKSEIFDDQFSVERPDGSNFTLKIRSTKLEDSAMYFCASSEGALWRAKNIQYFGAGTRLSVL.

The genes are TRBV11-2 and TRBJ2-3; D possibly corresponds to TRBD2 (5 bases). Trimming took off 0 bases at V and 1 base at J, with 11 bases between the two ends. CDR1 and CDR2 (germline): SGHAT, FQNNGV. The CDR3 loop spans 16 amino acids. The CDR3 DNA reads TGTGCCAGCAGCTTAGATCCCCTGAGGGGCACAGATACGCAGTATTTT. Amino acid sequence: CASSLDPLRGTDTQYF.

The chain has TRBV15 and TRBJ1-1; 10 bases map to TRBD1. Germline CDR1 reads LNHNV; CDR2 reads YYDKDF (reference sequence). With V trimmed by 3 bases and J by 3 bases, 1 base remained unmatched. The CDR3 covers 14 residues. The CDR3 sequence: CATSRDRGDTEAFF. In nucleotides, the CDR3 is TGTGCCACCAGCAGGGACAGGGGGGACACTGAAGCTTTCTTT. The full variable domain, its missing parts supplied by reference TRBV15 and TRBJ1-1, is DAMVIQNPRYQVTQFGKPVTLSCSQTLNHNVMYWYQQKSSQAPKLLFHYYDKDFNNEADTPDNFQSRRPNTSFCFLDIRSPGLGDTAMYLCATSRDRGDTEAFFGQGTRLTVV.

Only a few counts were recorded for this clone. V gene TRBV10-3 combines with J gene TRBJ1-3; perhaps TRBD1 as D (6 bases). V was shortened by 0 bases and J by 15 bases, with 15 bases between the two germline ends. This CDR3 is built from 13 residues. In germline, CDR1 is ENHRY, CDR2 SYGVKD. CDR3 sequence: CAISESGASRRYF. CDR3 DNA: TGTGCCATCAGTGAGTCGGGGGCCTCGCGACGATATTTT.

This clone showed up just a few times. The V gene is TRBV19, the J gene TRBJ2-2; no clear D gene. The CDR3 runs to 13 residues. V shed 2 bases and J shed 5 bases, with 6 bases lying between them. Germline assignment: CDR1 LNHDA and CDR2 SQIVND (reference sequence). The CDR3 region is CASSILVTGELFF. CDR3 sequence (DNA): TGTGCCAGTAGTATATTAGTTACCGGGGAGCTGTTTTTT.

The chain carries TRBV29-1 and TRBJ2-5; the match to TRBD1 covers 9 bases. The DNA end lines up better with TRBJ2-7; the J call may be wrong. Germline CDR1 and CDR2: SQVTM and ANQGSEA. The CDR3 has 13 residues. This CDR3 is CSATGTGMAEQYF. CDR3 bases: TGCAGCGCGACCGGGACAGGGATGGCCGAGCAGTACTTC.

CDR3: CASSPGTSEYNEQFF. In DNA, the CDR3 is TGTGCCAGCAGCCCAGGGACTAGCGAGTACAATGAGCAGTTCTTC. The chain is built from TRBV7-9 and TRBJ2-1; 10 bases align to TRBD2. V was clipped by 5 bases and J by 4 bases; unmatched bases: 5. The length of the CDR3 is 15 residues. The germline gives CDR1 SEHNR, CDR2 FQNEAQ (reference sequence).

The sample holds a few counts of this clone. The CDR3 loop is CSVDPDGGVYGYTF. CDR3 sequence (DNA): TGCAGCGTCGACCCGGACGGGGGTGTCTATGGCTACACCTTC. The chain employs TRBV29-1 and TRBJ1-2; tentatively, D is TRBD1 (5 bases). The CDR3 contains 14 residues. Trimming stripped 6 bases from V and 4 bases from J, with 18 bases between. The germline CDR1 and CDR2 sequences are SQVTM and ANQGSEA.

The DNA for the CDR3 is TGTGCCAGCAGTGAACAAGCGGGGGGGCCGGACACAGATACGCAGTATTTT. Translated: CASSEQAGGPDTDTQYF. V is TRBV2 and J is TRBJ2-3; 10 bases map to TRBD2. The germline V gene has CDR1 SNHLY and CDR2 FYNNEI. This CDR3 has 17 residues. The V and J ends lost 2 bases and 2 bases, in that order; junction bases with no gene match: 7.

The chain combines TRBV10-3 with TRBJ1-1; D call uncertain. The CDR3 is 13 amino acids. Trimming cost V 4 bases and J 0 bases, with 6 bases left between them. Germline CDR1 and CDR2: ENHRY and SYGVKD. CDR3: CAISGVMNTEAFF. The DNA for the CDR3 is TGTGCCATCAGTGGCGTTATGAACACTGAAGCTTTCTTT.

The V call is TRBV6-5, the J call TRBJ1-2; the D gene is possibly TRBD1 (6 bases). V lost 2 bases and J lost 2, with 6 bases in between. This CDR3 comprises 13 residues. Germline CDR1 and CDR2: MNHEY and SVGAGI. The CDR3 loop is CASSYTGNYGYTF. The CDR3 nucleotides read TGTGCCAGCAGTTACACAGGGAACTATGGCTACACCTTC.

The chain employs TRBV7-2 and TRBJ1-2; D is unclear. The CDR3 covers 13 residues. Looked up from germline, CDR1 is SGHTA and CDR2 is FQGNSA. The ends were cut back, 5 bases at V and 2 bases at J, with 9 bases in the middle. CDR3 protein: CASSPRENYGYTF. The CDR3 bases are TGTGCCAGCAGCCCAAGAGAAAACTATGGCTACACCTTC.

The chain carries TRBV30 and TRBJ1-1; possibly TRBD1 for D (5 bases). This CDR3 contains 14 residues. V was trimmed by 0 bases and J by 7 bases, leaving 15 bases between them. Germline assignment: CDR1 GTSNPN and CDR2 SVGIG (reference sequence). The CDR3, as DNA: TGTGCCTGGAGTGTACCGGGGACTGTTATTGAAGCTTTCTTT. Encoded protein: CAWSVPGTVIEAFF. The whole variable domain, remainder taken from reference TRBV30 and TRBJ1-1, is SQTIHQWPATLVQPVGSPLSLECTVEGTSNPNLYWYRQAAGRGLQLLFYSVGIGQISSEVPQNLSASRPQDRQFILSSKKLLLSDSGFYLCAWSVPGTVIEAFFGQGTRLTVV.

The chain is built from TRBV13 and TRBJ2-4, with 9 bases that match TRBD2. The length of the CDR3 is 15 residues. V was pared by 5 bases and J by 9 bases, with 11 bases of the junction left unmatched. Germline V gives CDR1 PRHDT, CDR2 FYEKMQ (reference sequence). CDR3 sequence (DNA): TGTGCCAGCAGCGCCACTAGCGGGCCGGCGGGCATTCAGTACTTC. Translating gives CASSATSGPAGIQYF. The full variable domain, its missing parts supplied by reference TRBV13 and TRBJ2-4, is AAGVIQSPRHLIKEKRETATLKCYPIPRHDTVYWYQQGPGQDPQFLISFYEKMQSDKGSIPDRFSAQQFSDYHSELNMSSLELGDSALYFCASSATSGPAGIQYFGAGTRLSVL.

The rearrangement uses TRBV5-3 and TRBJ1-4, with D possibly being TRBD1 (5 bases). TRBV5-3 is annotated as an ORF whose role is uncertain. This CDR3 has 15 residues. V lost 4 bases and J 3 bases, leaving 13 bases between the germline ends. This chain's CDR3 is CARSRTQPPNEKLFF. CDR3 sequence (DNA): TGTGCCAGAAGCCGGACACAGCCACCTAATGAAAAACTGTTTTTT.

The rearrangement uses TRBV7-6 and TRBJ2-4, with a weak D call TRBD1 (6 bases). The V and J ends lost 3 bases and 6 bases respectively, with 12 bases between them. CDR3 size: 14 residues. The germline gives CDR1 SGHVS, CDR2 FNYEAQ. This CDR3 is CASSLGHNSNIQYF. The DNA for the CDR3 is TGTGCCAGCAGCTTGGGACACAACTCAAACATTCAGTACTTC. Supplemented by reference TRBV7-6 and TRBJ2-4, the full variable domain reads GAGVSQSPRYKVTKRGQDVALRCDPISGHVSLYWYRQALGQGPEFLTYFNYEAQQDKSGLPNDRFSAERPEGSISTLTIQRTEQRDSAMYRCASSLGHNSNIQYFGAGTRLSVL.